This TCR beta chain derives from a study of T cells after posttransplantation cyclophosphamide. Overall study findings and caveats: After PTCy, TRB diversity resembled that of CNI/methotrexate controls. Later blood repertoires were often dominated by clones from the donor CD8+ memory compartment. Skin or GI-infiltrating T cells shared few TRB sequences with blood.

A note on this clone: Its antigen is undetermined.

The junction had 7 bases not matched to a gene; V was cut back by 8 bases and J by 4 bases. The CDR3 runs to 13 residues. Germline CDR1 and CDR2: SNHLY and FYNNEI. Sequencing was performed with immunoSEQ multiplex PCR; in TCRdb, only in-frame clones are kept and a portion is missing. The sample includes about 42,000 clones, about 90% of them seen just once. Treatment was busulfan-fludarabine conditioning, a marrow graft, and cyclophosphamide on days +3 and +4. The V gene is TRBV2, the J gene TRBJ1-2; 7 nucleotides match TRBD1. The sequenced sample was PBMCs, obtained about 64 days after allogeneic stem cell transplant with posttransplant cyclophosphamide. This clonotype originated in a male patient between 55 and 70 years old who received an allogeneic stem cell transplant from a related donor and was CMV-positive. T cells may partly derive from the graft donor. CDR3 region: CASEGDRAYGYTF. CDR3 bases: TGTGCCAGCGAGGGAGACAGGGCCTATGGCTACACCTTC. The full variable domain, with the rest looked up from reference TRBV2 and TRBJ1-2, is EPEVTQTPSHQVTQMGQEVILRCVPISNHLYFYWYRQILGQKVEFLVSFYNNEISEKSEIFDDQFSVERPDGSNFTLKIRSTKLEDSAMYFCASEGDRAYGYTFGSGTRLTVV.